The 18 T cell receptor delta chains below come from one sample, sequenced in a study of gamma-delta T cells after stem cell transplantation. TCRdb reanalysed the RT-PCR reads with CATT. The sample includes around 3,500 delta-chain clones, 9% to 14% of them seen just once. The sample consisted of gamma-delta T cells. These receptors originate from a human donor. It is not recorded whose cells these are; they may come from a transplant donor.

There are a few counts of this clone. V and J are TRDV1 and TRDJ1; TRDD3 agrees at 8 bases. V gave up 0 bases and J gave up 0 bases; unmatched junction bases: 12. The CDR3 totals 19 residues. Germline V lookup: CDR1 TSWWSYY, CDR2 QGS. The CDR3 nucleotides are TGTGCTCTTGGGGAACTTCCTCTTACTGGGGGCATGTACACCGATAAACTCATCTTT. Protein sequence: CALGELPLTGGMYTDKLIF.

The chain links TRDV3 to TRDJ2; TRDD2 aligns across 7 bases. No J segment appears in TCRdb, so it was assigned here by matching the sequence to germline. The V segment lost 2 bases and the J segment 0 bases; nucleotides outside the gene matches: 18. This CDR3 region has 19 residues. Looked up from germline, CDR1 is TVYSNPD and CDR2 is GDNSRS (reference sequence). CDR3: CAFPRPFLGRNPLTAQLFF. The DNA for the CDR3 is TGTGCCTTTCCCAGGCCCTTCCTCGGGAGAAACCCTTTGACAGCACAACTCTTCTTT.

Remarks on this clone: The limits of the CDR3 on the DNA are not certain, so only TCRdb's listed CDR3 is given. The V gene lacks a call, and TRDJ1 is the J gene; the table's D call, TRDD3, was not checked against the DNA. Counting both end residues, the CDR3 totals 22 amino acids. CDR3 loop: CSVLLCSKRTGGPPTYTDKLIF.

The chain recombines TRDV1 with TRDJ1; 7 bases are shared with TRDD3. Germline values: CDR1 TSWWSYY, CDR2 QGS. The CDR3 is 21 amino acids. Unmatched junction bases numbered 31, after V lost 1 base and J lost 11 bases. CDR3 DNA: TGTGCTCTTGGGGAACAGAGGTCGGTTTCTCGAGGCCCGCGGGGATATGAGGTGCTCATCTTT. Residues: CALGEQRSVSRGPRGYEVLIF.

V and J are TRDV1 and TRDJ4; 7 positions agree with TRDD3. Germline assignment: CDR1 TSWWSYY and CDR2 QGS. This CDR3 has 18 amino acids. Trimming cost V 2 bases and J 5 bases; bases outside gene matches: 20. The CDR3: CALGEMAVLGYRSGPLIF. In nucleotides, the CDR3 is TGTGCTCTTGGGGAAATGGCCGTACTGGGATACCGGAGCGGTCCCCTGATCTTT.

DNA of the CDR3: TGTGCAGCAGTGGGTGAGGTACTGGGGGATACCGATAAACTCATCTTT. Its translation: CAAVGEVLGDTDKLIF. This rearrangement joins TRAV29/DV5 to TRDJ1; 10 bases map to TRDD3. The V segment lost 4 bases and the J segment 2 bases; nucleotides outside the gene matches: 11. Germline-derived CDR1 and CDR2 are NSMFDY and ISSIKDK. This CDR3 is 16 amino acids long.

Comment on this clone: One end of the junction does not line up with germline, which may come from a read error. The rearrangement links TRDV1 to TRDJ1; 12 nucleotides match TRDD3. Since TCRdb gives no J gene, matching the DNA to germline was used here to assign it. Per germline, CDR1 TSWWSYY and CDR2 QGS. The CDR3 extends over 18 amino acids. CDR3 residues: CARGDINWGIQGADKLIF. CDR3 nucleotides: TGTGCTCGTGGGGACATCAACTGGGGGATACAGGGGGCCGATAAACTCATCTTT.

The chain links TRDV1 to TRDJ1; 11 nucleotides align to TRDD3. The CDR3 runs to 19 residues. Trimming at V came to 5 bases and at J to 4 bases, leaving 18 bases not matched to a gene. CDR1 is TSWWSYY and CDR2 is QGS in the germline V gene. The CDR3 region has the DNA TGTGCTCTTGGGCCGAACGTACTGGGGGATATAGGGCGCCTCGATAAACTCATCTTT. It is translated as CALGPNVLGDIGRLDKLIF.

There are a few counts of this clone. The gene calls are TRDV1 and TRDJ1; TRDD3 is a possible D gene (5 bases). Germline CDR1 reads TSWWSYY; CDR2 reads QGS. The CDR3 length is 16 residues. Trimming removed 1 base at V and 6 bases at J, with 18 bases between. The CDR3 nucleotides read TGTGCTCTTGGGGAACAGCTTAGGGGGCCCCCAAATAAACTCATCTTT. This gives the protein CALGEQLRGPPNKLIF.

This clone was detected a few times. This chain joins TRDV1 and TRDJ2; 9 bases match TRDD2. Trimming cost V 1 base and J 4 bases; bases outside gene matches: 19. The CDR3 is 21 amino acids. From germline, CDR1 is TSWWSYY and CDR2 QGS. In nucleotides, the CDR3 is TGTGCTCTTGGGGAACAGTCCTTCCTACGGGGGTCCTATTTAGAGACAGCACAACTCTTCTTT. This codes for CALGEQSFLRGSYLETAQLFF.

This clone was seen only a few times. This chain connects TRAV29/DV5 to TRDJ1, with TRDD3 matching over 10 bases. V lost 1 base and J lost 0; bases outside the gene matches: 12. This CDR3 has 18 amino acids. Germline V gene sequence: CDR1 NSMFDY, CDR2 ISSIKDK. CDR3 sequence reads: CAASRRGGIRPYTDKLIF. The CDR3 bases are TGTGCAGCAAGCAGACGGGGGGGGATACGCCCGTACACCGATAAACTCATCTTT. The full variable domain, completed using reference TRAV29/DV5 and TRDJ1, is DQQVKQNSPSLSVQEGRISILNCDYTNSMFDYFLWYKKYPAEGPTFLISISSIKDKNEDGRFTVFLNKSAKHLSLHIVPSQPGDSAVYFCAASRRGGIRPYTDKLIFGKGTRVTVEP.

By sample share, this clone is large. The rearrangement links TRDV2 to TRDJ1, with TRDD3 matching 9 bases. This CDR3 has 15 residues. Germline CDR1 is GEAIGNYY and CDR2 is EKD. Trimming removed 4 bases from V and 1 base from J; junction bases left unmatched: 6. The DNA for the CDR3 is TGTGCCTGTGATGTACTGGGGGAATCCACCGATAAACTCATCTTT. Protein: CACDVLGESTDKLIF.

This clone was seen a handful of times. The chain is built from TRDV1 and TRDJ1; no definite D call. With 1 base removed from V and 0 bases from J, the gap between germline ends came to 24 bases. CDR1 TSWWSYY and CDR2 QGS come from the germline V gene. The CDR3 has 20 residues. The CDR3 DNA reads as TGTGCTCTTGGGGAACGGGCCCAAGGGGTACTCACTTGGTACACCGATAAACTCATCTTT. Its protein product is CALGERAQGVLTWYTDKLIF.

This clone showed up just a few times. CDR3 sequence reads: CALVPSPKSTDSSWDTRQMFF. CDR3 nucleotides: TGTGCTCTCGTACCTTCTCCTAAGAGTACCGACAGCTCCTGGGACACCCGACAGATGTTTTTC. V usage is TRDV1 and J usage is TRDJ3, with D maybe TRDD2 (5 bases). The V and J ends lost 9 bases and 0 bases respectively, with 27 bases between them. The length of the CDR3 is 21 residues. CDR1 is TSWWSYY and CDR2 is QGS in the germline V gene.

The chain links TRDV1 to TRDJ1; 11 nucleotides agree with TRDD3. Germline CDR1 is TSWWSYY and CDR2 is QGS. The CDR3 spans 19 residues. V shed 1 base and J 2 bases; nucleotides not matched to a gene: 12. CDR3 amino acids: CALGERMAWGIPLTDKLIF. As DNA, the CDR3 is TGTGCTCTTGGGGAACGGATGGCCTGGGGGATACCCCTAACCGATAAACTCATCTTT.

This chain joins TRDV1 and TRDJ1; TRDD3 matches 11 bases. The CDR3 loop spans 28 amino acids. Losses at the gene ends were 0 bases for V and 0 bases for J; bases not matched to a gene: 36. Germline V gene lookup returns CDR1 TSWWSYY and CDR2 QGS. The CDR3 bases are TGTGCTCTTGGGGAACTATCGACTTCCTACGTATCTGGGGGATACCGAGGTCGTACTGGGGAGTACACCGATAAACTCATCTTT. It translates to CALGELSTSYVSGGYRGRTGEYTDKLIF.

Notes on this clone: One end of the junction is discordant with germline, which a read error may explain. The chain couples TRDV1 to TRDJ1, with D perhaps matching TRDD3 (6 bases). TCRdb lists no J gene, so it was determined here by aligning the DNA to germline. This CDR3 region has 18 residues. Germline V lookup: CDR1 TSWWSYY, CDR2 QGS. The CDR3 here is CARGERAHGGTPSDKLIF. CDR3 DNA: TGTGCTCGTGGGGAAAGGGCCCACGGGGGGACCCCCAGCGATAAACTCATCTTT.

This clone was seen only a few times. The DNA of the CDR3 is TGTGCAGCAAGCCCTGGGAATTCCCCCCCTACTGGGGGTCCCACGTACACCGATAAACTCATCTTT. Residues: CAASPGNSPPTGGPTYTDKLIF. This sequence joins TRAV29/DV5 and TRDJ1; 8 nucleotides match TRDD3. The CDR3 runs to 22 residues. Unmatched junction bases numbered 26, after V lost 1 base and J lost 0 bases. The V gene's germline CDR1 is NSMFDY and CDR2 ISSIKDK.